This is a list of T cell receptor beta chains from one sample in a study of cytomegalovirus exposure and HLA in healthy donors. Generated by immunoSEQ multiplex PCR, the TCRdb table keeps only in-frame clones and is missing some. Among tens of thousands of clones, around a tenth were seen once, and the ten largest hold approximately 23%. Sequencing input: PBMCs. These receptors were obtained from a man aged 60 to 69 in good health and CMV-seropositive. The CDR3 runs from the conserved cysteine through the conserved F or W. The order of the fields is CDR3 DNA, CDR3 protein, V gene, clone size, D gene, J gene, CDR3 length. D genes are given only for firm matches. Only part of the rows carry a size: once, few, many, or a class if the clone is expanded.

DNA: TGTGCCAGCAGCTCGACAGGGGGACAGCCCCAGCATTTT; CDR3: CASSSTGGQPQHF; V: TRBV6-5; size: -; D: TRBD1; J: TRBJ1-5; length: 13
DNA: TGTGCCATCAGTGAGGGCGGGGCGGTCGATACGCAGTATTTT; CDR3: CAISEGGAVDTQYF; V: TRBV10-3; size: many; D: -; J: TRBJ2-3; length: 14
DNA: TGCGCCAGCAGCCAAGTGGCAAGGGGGACTGAAGCTTTCTTT; CDR3: CASSQVARGTEAFF; V: TRBV4-1; size: few; D: -; J: TRBJ1-1; length: 14
DNA: TGTGCCAGCAGCCAATCCCAGGGAGAGACCCAGTACTTC; CDR3: CASSQSQGETQYF; V: TRBV16; size: -; D: -; J: TRBJ2-5; length: 13
DNA: TGTGCCAGCAGTGGGGCAGGGGTATGGAACACTGAAGCTTTCTTT; CDR3: CASSGAGVWNTEAFF; V: TRBV25-1; size: -; D: -; J: TRBJ1-1; length: 15
DNA: TGCGCCAGCAGCCCCCCGGGACTGTACACCGGGGAGCTGTTTTTT; CDR3: CASSPPGLYTGELFF; V: TRBV5-1; size: few; D: -; J: TRBJ2-2; length: 15
DNA: TGTGCCAGTAGTATGGGGGACAGTTCCCGGGGAAAACTGTTTTTT; CDR3: CASSMGDSSRGKLFF; V: TRBV19; size: -; D: TRBD1; J: TRBJ1-4; length: 15
DNA: TGTGCCAGCAGTGAAGAAGCATATGGCTACACCTTC; CDR3: CASSEEAYGYTF; V: TRBV25-1; size: few; D: -; J: TRBJ1-2; length: 12
DNA: TGCGCCAGCAGCCAAGACTGGCTAGCGGGGGGGCAAGATACGCAGTATTTT; CDR3: CASSQDWLAGGQDTQYF; V: TRBV4-1; size: few; D: TRBD2; J: TRBJ2-3; length: 17
DNA: TGTGCCACCAGCGGGGCAGGGCTTGGCTCCTACGAGCAGTACTTC; CDR3: CATSGAGLGSYEQYF; V: TRBV15; size: -; D: -; J: TRBJ2-7; length: 15
DNA: TGCGCCAGCAGCCTACGATCAGATACGCAGTATTTT; CDR3: CASSLRSDTQYF; V: TRBV5-1; size: -; D: -; J: TRBJ2-3; length: 12
DNA: TGTGCCAGCAGACCTCCCGGGACTAGCGGAGGAAAGAATGAGCAGTTCTTC; CDR3: CASRPPGTSGGKNEQFF; V: TRBV28; size: -; D: TRBD2; J: TRBJ2-1; length: 17
DNA: TGTGCCAGCAGTTTAGGACAGGGTGGTTTTCAGCCCCAGCATTTT; CDR3: CASSLGQGGFQPQHF; V: TRBV27; size: -; D: TRBD1; J: TRBJ1-5; length: 15
DNA: TGTGCCAGCAGACATAGCGGGAAATCCTACAATGAGCAGTTCTTC; CDR3: CASRHSGKSYNEQFF; V: TRBV28; size: few; D: TRBD2; J: TRBJ2-1; length: 15
DNA: TGTGCCAGCCAACAGGGCCCCTACGAGCAGTACTTC; CDR3: CASQQGPYEQYF; V: TRBV19; size: few; D: -; J: TRBJ2-7; length: 12
DNA: TGCAGCGTAACAGGGGTGGCCTACAATGAGCAGTTCTTC; CDR3: CSVTGVAYNEQFF; V: TRBV29-1; size: -; D: TRBD1; J: TRBJ2-1; length: 13
DNA: TGCGCCAGCAGTGAGGGTAGCGGGAATCTTCTCGAGCAGTACTTC; CDR3: CASSEGSGNLLEQYF; V: TRBV10-2; size: -; D: TRBD2; J: TRBJ2-7; length: 15
DNA: TGTGCCAGCAGTTTTGTCCAGGGAGGCTCTGGGGCCAACGTCCTGACTTTC; CDR3: CASSFVQGGSGANVLTF; V: TRBV28; size: -; D: -; J: TRBJ2-6; length: 17
DNA: TGCAGCGTCTTGGAACTAGCGGGAGAAGCAGATACGCAGTATTTT; CDR3: CSVLELAGEADTQYF; V: TRBV29-1; size: few; D: TRBD2; J: TRBJ2-3; length: 15
DNA: TGTGCCAGTAGTGTGGAGGGACGCCTCACCGGGGAGCTGTTTTTT; CDR3: CASSVEGRLTGELFF; V: TRBV19; size: -; D: -; J: TRBJ2-2; length: 15
DNA: TGCGCCAGCAGCTGGACCGGGAACAACTACGAGCAGTACTTC; CDR3: CASSWTGNNYEQYF; V: TRBV5-1; size: once; D: -; J: TRBJ2-7; length: 14
DNA: TGTGCCAGCAGTTTTAACAGGGCGAAAGAGACCCAGTACTTC; CDR3: CASSFNRAKETQYF; V: TRBV6-5; size: few; D: -; J: TRBJ2-5; length: 14
DNA: TGTGCCAGCGGAGGACAGGGGGCTTGGTATGGCTACACCTTC; CDR3: CASGGQGAWYGYTF; V: TRBV2; size: few; D: TRBD1; J: TRBJ1-2; length: 14
DNA: TGTGCCAGCAGTCCGAGCTCCTGGTTAGCGAACACCGGGGAGCTGTTTTTT; CDR3: CASSPSSWLANTGELFF; V: TRBV27; size: -; D: -; J: TRBJ2-2; length: 17
DNA: TGTGCCAGTGGCTCCAATTCCTACGAGCAGTACTTC; CDR3: CASGSNSYEQYF; V: TRBV6-5; size: -; D: -; J: TRBJ2-7; length: 12
DNA: TGTGCCATCAGTGATTTGGCCGCACAAGAGACCCAGTACTTC; CDR3: CAISDLAAQETQYF; V: TRBV10-3; size: few; D: -; J: TRBJ2-5; length: 14
DNA: TGTGCCAGCAGCTTAGATCGTCGGCGGGGGACCGGGGAGCTGTTTTTT; CDR3: CASSLDRRRGTGELFF; V: TRBV11-2; size: -; D: TRBD2; J: TRBJ2-2; length: 16
DNA: TGTGCCAGCAGCTTGATAACTCGCGGGGGGTACCAAGAGACCCAGTACTTC; CDR3: CASSLITRGGYQETQYF; V: TRBV5-6; size: few; D: TRBD2; J: TRBJ2-5; length: 17
DNA: TGTGCCAGCAGCGTAGGAAGTAGGAGTTTGAACACCGGGGAGCTGTTTTTT; CDR3: CASSVGSRSLNTGELFF; V: TRBV9; size: few; D: -; J: TRBJ2-2; length: 17
DNA: TGTGCCAGCAGCGTAGTTTCAGGGGGCACTGAAGCTTTCTTT; CDR3: CASSVVSGGTEAFF; V: TRBV9; size: -; D: TRBD1; J: TRBJ1-1; length: 14
DNA: TGTGCCAGCAGCTTAAGGTGGGGACAGGGGAACACTGAAGCTTTCTTT; CDR3: CASSLRWGQGNTEAFF; V: TRBV11-1; size: -; D: TRBD1; J: TRBJ1-1; length: 16
DNA: TGTGCCAGCAGCTTAGTAGGGGTTGAAAAACTGTTTTTT; CDR3: CASSLVGVEKLFF; V: TRBV13; size: few; D: -; J: TRBJ1-4; length: 13
DNA: TGCAGCGTTGAGGCTAATAGCGGGACAACCTACGAGCAGTACTTC; CDR3: CSVEANSGTTYEQYF; V: TRBV29-1; size: -; D: TRBD2; J: TRBJ2-7; length: 15
DNA: TGCAGCGTCTCCGGGACTAGCGGTCGCACAGATACGCAGTATTTT; CDR3: CSVSGTSGRTDTQYF; V: TRBV29-1; size: few; D: TRBD2; J: TRBJ2-3; length: 15
DNA: TGTGCCAGCAGCCCATTCACAGGTAGCTCCTACAATGAGCAGTTCTTC; CDR3: CASSPFTGSSYNEQFF; V: TRBV9; size: few; D: -; J: TRBJ2-1; length: 16
DNA: TGTGCCAGCAGCTTTGGGGGCGGGTACGAGCAGTACTTC; CDR3: CASSFGGGYEQYF; V: TRBV7-2; size: medium-sized; D: -; J: TRBJ2-7; length: 13
DNA: TGTGCCAGCAGTGAATATAACCAGGGGGCTCCCAATCAGCCCCAGCATTTT; CDR3: CASSEYNQGAPNQPQHF; V: TRBV25-1; size: -; D: TRBD1; J: TRBJ1-5; length: 17
DNA: TGTGCCTGGCATCCGGGACAGCAAAATTCACCCCTCCACTTT; CDR3: CAWHPGQQNSPLHF; V: TRBV30; size: -; D: TRBD1; J: TRBJ1-6; length: 14
DNA: TGCAGCGTTGAAGGGGGGCAGGGGAGTCGCGAGCAGTACTTC; CDR3: CSVEGGQGSREQYF; V: TRBV29-1; size: -; D: -; J: TRBJ2-7; length: 14
DNA: TGTGCCAGCAGCCCACGTGGGCGGGGGGGCACAGATACGCAGTATTTT; CDR3: CASSPRGRGGTDTQYF; V: TRBV11-2; size: -; D: TRBD2; J: TRBJ2-3; length: 16
DNA: TGTGCCAGCAGACACAGGCGGGAGGGCACAGATACGCAGTATTTT; CDR3: CASRHRREGTDTQYF; V: TRBV6-5; size: few; D: TRBD2; J: TRBJ2-3; length: 15
DNA: TGTGCCAGCAGCTTTGGGGCGGGAGGAGAGACCCAGTACTTC; CDR3: CASSFGAGGETQYF; V: TRBV7-2; size: -; D: TRBD2; J: TRBJ2-5; length: 14
DNA: TGTGCCAGCAGTTTATCCTGGGGCCAAGGCTACACCTTC; CDR3: CASSLSWGQGYTF; V: TRBV27; size: few; D: -; J: TRBJ1-2; length: 13
DNA: TGTGCCAGCAGCTTAGGCAGGAACACTGAAGCTTTCTTT; CDR3: CASSLGRNTEAFF; V: TRBV11-3; size: -; D: -; J: TRBJ1-1; length: 13
DNA: TGTGCCTGGAGTCCAGAGACAGAACTGTTTTTT; CDR3: CAWSPETELFF; V: TRBV30; size: -; D: -; J: TRBJ1-4; length: 11
DNA: TGCGCCAGCAGCTTTCTAGGGGGCACAGATACGCAGTATTTT; CDR3: CASSFLGGTDTQYF; V: TRBV5-1; size: few; D: -; J: TRBJ2-3; length: 14
DNA: TGTGCCAGCAGTTATTCGGGGGGCACTAGCACAGATACGCAGTATTTT; CDR3: CASSYSGGTSTDTQYF; V: TRBV27; size: -; D: -; J: TRBJ2-3; length: 16
DNA: TGTGCCAGCCGTATTAGTAGCGGGAGAGTAAATGAGCAGTTCTTC; CDR3: CASRISSGRVNEQFF; V: TRBV6-1; size: few; D: TRBD2; J: TRBJ2-1; length: 15